These 25 T cell receptor beta chains share one sample of origin, sequenced in a study of blood T cell repertoires in COVID-19. Generated by immunoSEQ multiplex PCR, the TCRdb table keeps only in-frame clones and is missing some. The data show about 180,000 clones, approximately 85% seen once. Sequences were obtained from peripheral blood. The receptor set was obtained from a man older than 75 with COVID-19, enrolled during active disease.

The chain has TRBV9 and TRBJ1-3; 7 nucleotides line up with TRBD1. CDR3 length equals 14 residues. The germline CDR1 and CDR2 sequences are SGDLS and YYNGEE. Trimming took 0 bases from V and 3 from J; bases not matched to a gene: 0. CDR3 protein: CASSVAGGGNTIYF. Here the CDR3 DNA reads TGTGCCAGCAGCGTAGCAGGGGGTGGAAACACCATATATTTT.

The chain links TRBV4-1 to TRBJ2-3, with 10 bases fitting TRBD2. The CDR3 covers 16 residues. Germline values: CDR1 MGHRA, CDR2 YSYEKL. The junction had 5 bases not matched to a gene; V was cut back by 0 bases and J by 5 bases. CDR3 residues: CASSQDEAGGRDTQYF. The CDR3 bases are TGCGCCAGCAGCCAAGATGAAGCGGGGGGGAGAGATACGCAGTATTTT.

The CDR3 loop reads CASSFLTAMNTEAFF. As DNA, the CDR3 is TGTGCCAGCAGCTTCCTGACAGCTATGAACACTGAAGCTTTCTTT. The chain couples TRBV5-4 to TRBJ1-1, with D possibly being TRBD1 (5 bases). Trimming took 2 bases from V and 0 from J, leaving 11 bases between them. CDR3 length: 15 residues. Germline assignment: CDR1 SGHNT and CDR2 YYREEE (reference sequence).

The chain recombines TRBV6-5 with TRBJ2-7; TRBD2 aligns across 7 bases. CDR1 MNHEY and CDR2 SVGAGI come from the germline V gene. This CDR3 is 15 amino acids long. Trimming took 0 bases from V and 0 from J; bases not matched to a gene: 2. The chain's CDR3 is CASSYSGGFSYEQYF. CDR3 coding DNA: TGTGCCAGCAGTTACTCGGGAGGGTTCTCCTACGAGCAGTACTTC.

J is TRBJ2-2 and V is TRBV18, with D perhaps TRBD1 (6 bases). CDR3 length equals 14 residues. V gave up 4 bases and J gave up 4 bases, with 10 bases separating them. Germline V lookup: CDR1 KGHSH, CDR2 LQKENI. In nucleotides, the CDR3 is TGTGCCAGCTCACAACAGGGATCCACCGGGGAGCTGTTTTTT. It specifies CASSQQGSTGELFF.

The rearrangement joins TRBV7-8 to TRBJ1-1, with D possibly matching TRBD1 (6 bases). CDR1 is SGHVS, CDR2 FQNEAQ, per germline. The V gene lost 5 bases and the J gene lost 6 bases, with 13 bases spanning the gap. This CDR3 contains 13 residues. The CDR3 protein is CASSPGQWAEAFF. CDR3 coding DNA: TGTGCCAGCAGCCCGGGACAATGGGCTGAAGCTTTCTTT. Full variable domain (rest looked up from reference TRBV7-8 and TRBJ1-1): GAGVSQSPRYKVAKRGQDVALRCDPISGHVSLFWYQQALGQGPEFLTYFQNEAQLDKSGLPSDRFFAERPEGSVSTLKIQRTQQEDSAVYLCASSPGQWAEAFFGQGTRLTVV.

The CDR3 DNA reads TGTGCCAGCAGCAAAGGTAAGGTCATAGGGACTTACAATGAGCAGTTCTTC. Amino acids: CASSKGKVIGTYNEQFF. J is TRBJ2-1 and V is TRBV21-1; the tabulated D call, TRBD2, remains unverified against the DNA. TRBV21-1 is annotated as a pseudogene. CDR3 length equals 17 residues.

The V and J genes are TRBV28 and TRBJ1-5; 7 nucleotides align to TRBD1. CDR3 length: 17 amino acids. The junction had 15 bases not matched to a gene; V was cut back by 8 bases and J by 2 bases. In germline, CDR1 is MDHEN, CDR2 SYDVKM. The CDR3 protein is CASGTVEIAYGNQPQHF. CDR3 nucleotides: TGTGCCAGCGGGACAGTAGAAATCGCCTATGGCAATCAGCCCCAGCATTTT.

CDR3 amino acids: CASSPDSLMNGYTF. Written as DNA, the CDR3 is TGTGCCAGCAGTCCGGACAGCCTGATGAATGGCTACACCTTC. The chain couples TRBV6-2 or TRBV6-3 to TRBJ1-2, with a weak D call TRBD1 (6 bases). CDR1 and CDR2 from the germline V gene are MNHEY and SVGEGT. V lost 5 bases, J lost 6 bases, and 16 bases lay in between. The CDR3 totals 14 residues.

This sequence joins TRBV5-1 and TRBJ2-3, with TRBD2 identical over 7 bases. V lost 2 bases, J lost 2 bases, and 8 bases stayed unmatched. CDR1 is SGHRS, CDR2 YFSETQ, per germline. The length of the CDR3 is 16 residues. The CDR3: CASSFGAGRATDTQYF. As DNA, the CDR3 is TGCGCCAGCAGCTTTGGTGCAGGGAGGGCCACAGATACGCAGTATTTT.

This chain joins TRBV4-1 and TRBJ2-5, with D perhaps TRBD1 (6 bases). The CDR3 loop spans 16 amino acids. Germline V lookup: CDR1 MGHRA, CDR2 YSYEKL. V was shortened by 0 bases and J by 9 bases, with 20 bases between the two germline ends. The CDR3 loop reads CASSQDTLARGGSQYF. CDR3 DNA: TGCGCCAGCAGCCAAGATACGCTGGCCAGGGGTGGCTCCCAGTACTTC.

The genes are TRBV5-6 and TRBJ1-2; no clear D gene. Trimming pared 2 bases from V and 6 bases from J, leaving 11 bases between. The CDR3 has 13 amino acids. Germline assignment: CDR1 SGHDT and CDR2 YYEEEE. The DNA of the CDR3 is TGTGCCAGCAGCTTCCAGTTGGAGGATGGCTACACCTTC. This codes for CASSFQLEDGYTF.

The chain couples TRBV25-1 to TRBJ1-4, with a tentative D call TRBD1 (6 bases). Germline-derived CDR1 and CDR2 are MGHDK and SYGVNS. CDR3 length: 15 amino acids. With 7 bases removed from V and 6 bases from J, the gap between germline ends came to 18 bases. The CDR3 loop reads CASKSKGGYDEKLFF. The CDR3 nucleotides are TGTGCCAGCAAATCAAAAGGGGGTTATGATGAAAAACTGTTTTTT.

The V and J genes are TRBV6-5 and TRBJ1-2, with 7 bases lining up with TRBD1. The germline CDR1 and CDR2 sequences are MNHEY and SVGAGI. The CDR3 has 12 amino acids. V was clipped by 9 bases and J by 7 bases; unmatched bases: 8. The CDR3 DNA is TGTGCCAGTCGAAGACAGGGCGCTGGCTACACCTTC. Protein: CASRRQGAGYTF.

The V call is TRBV5-4, the J call TRBJ2-1; 9 nucleotides line up with TRBD2. Germline CDR1 reads SGHNT; CDR2 reads YYREEE (reference sequence). The CDR3 length is 18 residues. The V gene end was trimmed by 0 bases and the J gene end by 6 bases; junction bases not matched to a gene: 13. CDR3 DNA: TGTGCCAGCAGCTTGGAAAGCGGGGGGACTCGCGGGGGCAATGAGCAGTTCTTC. This gives the protein CASSLESGGTRGGNEQFF. The full variable domain, in which reference TRBV5-4 and TRBJ2-1 provide the parts outside the CDR3, is ETGVTQSPTHLIKTRGQQVTLRCSSQSGHNTVSWYQQALGQGPQFIFQYYREEENGRGNFPPRFSGLQFPNYSSELNVNALELDDSALYLCASSLESGGTRGGNEQFFGPGTRLTVL.

This chain joins TRBV7-2 and TRBJ2-7; possible D gene TRBD2, 6 bases. The CDR3 spans 14 residues. The V and J ends lost 0 bases and 8 bases respectively, with 14 bases between them. Per germline, CDR1 SGHTA and CDR2 FQGNSA. The CDR3 sequence is CASSLAGGERKQYF. The CDR3 DNA sequence: TGTGCCAGCAGCTTAGCCGGCGGGGAACGAAAGCAGTACTTC.

The chain uses TRBV14 and TRBJ2-2, with D hard to call. This CDR3 is built from 16 residues. CDR1 is SGHDN, CDR2 FVKESK, per germline. The V gene lost 2 bases and the J gene lost 0 bases, with 10 bases spanning the gap. The chain's CDR3 is CASSQSPGTNTGELFF. The CDR3 DNA reads TGTGCCAGCAGCCAAAGTCCCGGTACGAACACCGGGGAGCTGTTTTTT.

This chain uses TRBV7-2 with TRBJ1-1; maybe TRBD1 (6 bases). The CDR3 runs to 13 residues. Germline CDR1 reads SGHTA; CDR2 reads FQGNSA. The V gene lost 5 bases and the J gene lost 7 bases, with 14 bases spanning the gap. The CDR3: CASSPDRIDEAFF. CDR3 sequence (DNA): TGTGCCAGCAGCCCTGACAGGATAGATGAAGCTTTCTTT.

The chain employs TRBV6-6 and TRBJ1-6, with D possibly matching TRBD1 (5 bases). Germline V gene lookup returns CDR1 MNHNY and CDR2 SVGAGI (reference sequence). The CDR3 extends over 16 amino acids. V was clipped by 2 bases and J by 10 bases, with 18 bases between them. The CDR3 protein is CASSYPGHIGGSPLHF. In nucleotides, the CDR3 is TGTGCCAGCAGTTACCCCGGACACATCGGAGGGTCACCCCTCCACTTT.

The chain links TRBV18 to TRBJ1-4, with TRBD1 matching over 7 bases. After removal of 6 bases from V and 1 base from J, the junction contained 8 bases not matched to a gene. Looked up from germline, CDR1 is KGHSH and CDR2 is LQKENI. The CDR3 runs 16 residues. In DNA form, the CDR3 reads TGTGCCAGCTCGAATAACAGGGGAATAACTAATGAAAAACTGTTTTTT. It translates to CASSNNRGITNEKLFF.

The chain uses TRBV11-3 and TRBJ1-1; D unclear. Per the germline V gene, CDR1 is SGHNT and CDR2 is YENEEA. The ends were cut back, 5 bases at V and 1 base at J, with 17 bases in the middle. CDR3 length: 16 residues. The CDR3 sequence is CASSHQFRGRNTEAFF. The DNA for the CDR3 is TGTGCCAGCAGCCATCAGTTCCGGGGTAGGAACACTGAAGCTTTCTTT.

The CDR3, as DNA: TGCGCCAGCAGCTTGACGGGTCAACCCTACAATGAGCAGTTCTTC. Translation: CASSLTGQPYNEQFF. The chain recombines TRBV5-1 with TRBJ2-1; D gene ambiguous. The CDR3 has 15 amino acids. Germline V gene lookup returns CDR1 SGHRS and CDR2 YFSETQ. Deletions cut 1 base from V and 2 bases from J, with 10 bases between.

The chain uses TRBV10-1 and TRBJ1-3, with 7 bases identical to TRBD1. Per germline, CDR1 WNHNN and CDR2 SYGVQD (reference sequence). Trimming removed 3 bases from V and 0 bases from J; junction bases left unmatched: 5. The CDR3 runs to 16 residues. CDR3 loop: CASSDGTAFSGNTIYF. As DNA, the CDR3 is TGCGCCAGCAGTGACGGGACAGCTTTCTCTGGAAACACCATATATTTT.

J is TRBJ1-2 and V is TRBV6-4, with 7 bases identical to TRBD1. This CDR3 region has 13 residues. Trimming at V came to 3 bases and at J to 6 bases, leaving 4 bases not matched to a gene. Germline CDR1 MRHNA, CDR2 SNTAGT. CDR3 sequence (DNA): TGTGCCAGCAGTGAAAACAGGGGTGATGGCTACACCTTC. This encodes CASSENRGDGYTF.

The chain employs TRBV28 and TRBJ1-2; 8 positions agree with TRBD1. Germline values: CDR1 MDHEN, CDR2 SYDVKM. With 2 bases clipped from V and 0 bases from J, the junction kept 8 bases outside the gene matches. This CDR3 contains 17 residues. The CDR3 nucleotides read TGTGCCAGCAGTTTAAGCGGCAGGGGGCGCGCTAACTATGGCTACACCTTC. Translating gives CASSLSGRGRANYGYTF.